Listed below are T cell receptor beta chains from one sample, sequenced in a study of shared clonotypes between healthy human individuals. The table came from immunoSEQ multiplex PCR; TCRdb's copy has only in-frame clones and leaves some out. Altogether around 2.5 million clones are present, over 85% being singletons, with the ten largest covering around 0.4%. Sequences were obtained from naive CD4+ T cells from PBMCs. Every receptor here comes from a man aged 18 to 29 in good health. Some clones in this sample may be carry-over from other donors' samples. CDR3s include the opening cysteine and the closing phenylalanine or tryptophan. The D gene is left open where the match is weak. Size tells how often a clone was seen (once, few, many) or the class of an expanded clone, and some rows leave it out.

CDR3nt: TGTGCCAGTGGGTTTCTTCCTGCGGGAGGAAGCGAGCAGTACTTC
CDR3aa: CASGFLPAGGSEQYF
v_gene: TRBV28
d_gene: TRBD2
j_gene: TRBJ2-7
abundance: -

CDR3nt: TGTGCCACCAGCAGAGATCGGGGGGACGAGCAGTACTTC
CDR3aa: CATSRDRGDEQYF
v_gene: TRBV15
d_gene: TRBD2
j_gene: TRBJ2-7
abundance: -

CDR3nt: TGTGCCAGCAGTTCTACGGACGCCCGGGCCCAGCATTTT
CDR3aa: CASSSTDARAQHF
v_gene: TRBV28
d_gene: -
j_gene: TRBJ1-5
abundance: -

CDR3nt: TGTGCCAGCAGCTTAGCGCTGGAACAGGTCGGTTTCTCAGGAAACACCATATATTTT
CDR3aa: CASSLALEQVGFSGNTIYF
v_gene: TRBV7-2
d_gene: -
j_gene: TRBJ1-3
abundance: -

CDR3nt: TGTGCCAGTACTCGGGACTCCTGGGAGGGAACTGAAGCTTTCTTT
CDR3aa: CASTRDSWEGTEAFF
v_gene: TRBV5-6
d_gene: -
j_gene: TRBJ1-1
abundance: -

CDR3nt: TGTGCCAGCAGTTTCAGGGGCTACGAGCAGTACTTC
CDR3aa: CASSFRGYEQYF
v_gene: TRBV28
d_gene: -
j_gene: TRBJ2-7
abundance: -

CDR3nt: TGTGCCTGGAGTGTACTTGCCGGCCGGAACACTGAAGCTTTCTTT
CDR3aa: CAWSVLAGRNTEAFF
v_gene: TRBV30
d_gene: -
j_gene: TRBJ1-1
abundance: -

CDR3nt: TGTGCCAGCAGTGGGACTGTGGGGGTCACTGAAGCTTTCTTT
CDR3aa: CASSGTVGVTEAFF
v_gene: TRBV6-1
d_gene: -
j_gene: TRBJ1-1
abundance: -

CDR3nt: TGTGCCACCAGCAGAGGTGCCCCTAGCGGGGGGTACAATGAGCAGTTCTTC
CDR3aa: CATSRGAPSGGYNEQFF
v_gene: TRBV15
d_gene: TRBD2
j_gene: TRBJ2-1
abundance: -

CDR3nt: TGCGCCAGCAAGGTAATGGGGACCAATGAGCAGTTCTTC
CDR3aa: CASKVMGTNEQFF
v_gene: TRBV5-1
d_gene: -
j_gene: TRBJ2-1
abundance: -

CDR3nt: TGTGCCAGCAATCTGATTACCTCCTACAATGAGCAGTTCTTC
CDR3aa: CASNLITSYNEQFF
v_gene: TRBV7-6
d_gene: -
j_gene: TRBJ2-1
abundance: -

CDR3nt: TGTGCCTGGAGCCAGGGGGCCTACGAGCAGTACTTC
CDR3aa: CAWSQGAYEQYF
v_gene: TRBV30
d_gene: TRBD1
j_gene: TRBJ2-7
abundance: -

CDR3nt: TGCGCCAGCTTCTCCGGGACTAGCGGGAGTCGTCGCACAGATACGCAGTATTTT
CDR3aa: CASFSGTSGSRRTDTQYF
v_gene: TRBV5-1
d_gene: TRBD2
j_gene: TRBJ2-3
abundance: -

CDR3nt: TGCGCCAGCAGCCTTAGCGAACCGAGAAGTACCGGGGAGCTGTTTTTT
CDR3aa: CASSLSEPRSTGELFF
v_gene: TRBV4-3
d_gene: -
j_gene: TRBJ2-2
abundance: -

CDR3nt: TGTGCCAGCAGCTCCGACAGGGCCTCCTATGGCTACACCTTC
CDR3aa: CASSSDRASYGYTF
v_gene: TRBV5-4
d_gene: TRBD1
j_gene: TRBJ1-2
abundance: -

CDR3nt: TGCGCCAGCAGCCATGGGGACAGCCAAGAGACCCAGTACTTC
CDR3aa: CASSHGDSQETQYF
v_gene: TRBV4-1
d_gene: TRBD1
j_gene: TRBJ2-5
abundance: -

CDR3nt: TGTGCCAGCAGCGGCTCGTCTGGAAACACCATATATTTT
CDR3aa: CASSGSSGNTIYF
v_gene: TRBV9
d_gene: -
j_gene: TRBJ1-3
abundance: -

CDR3nt: TGTGCCAGCAAGGGACAGGGGAGCTCCTACGAGCAGTACTTC
CDR3aa: CASKGQGSSYEQYF
v_gene: TRBV27
d_gene: TRBD1
j_gene: TRBJ2-7
abundance: -

CDR3nt: TGTGCCAGCAACCCAGGGGGCGAAAGTCCCTACGAGCAGTACTTC
CDR3aa: CASNPGGESPYEQYF
v_gene: TRBV28
d_gene: TRBD1
j_gene: TRBJ2-7
abundance: once

CDR3nt: TGTGCCAGCATCGGGACACTTCTCTCCTACGAGCAGTACTTC
CDR3aa: CASIGTLLSYEQYF
v_gene: TRBV28
d_gene: -
j_gene: TRBJ2-7
abundance: -

CDR3nt: TGTGCCAGCAGGAAGAGTAGCAATCAGCCCCAGCATTTT
CDR3aa: CASRKSSNQPQHF
v_gene: TRBV2
d_gene: -
j_gene: TRBJ1-5
abundance: once

CDR3nt: TGCGCCAGCAGCTCGCCGGGGCTCTACGAGCAGTACTTC
CDR3aa: CASSSPGLYEQYF
v_gene: TRBV5-1
d_gene: -
j_gene: TRBJ2-7
abundance: -

CDR3nt: TGTGCTTCAAGGAGGACTAGCGGGAGCCCCGGGGAGCTGTTTTTT
CDR3aa: CASRRTSGSPGELFF
v_gene: TRBV7-2
d_gene: TRBD2
j_gene: TRBJ2-2
abundance: once

CDR3nt: TGTGCCACCAGCAGACGTACGGGGTCTGGGAGCTCCTACGAGCAGTACTTC
CDR3aa: CATSRRTGSGSSYEQYF
v_gene: TRBV15
d_gene: -
j_gene: TRBJ2-7
abundance: -

CDR3nt: TGCGCCAGCAGCCAGGTCGGGGGAGGCCTCGGGGATACGCAGTATTTT
CDR3aa: CASSQVGGGLGDTQYF
v_gene: TRBV5-1
d_gene: -
j_gene: TRBJ2-3
abundance: -

CDR3nt: TGTGCCAGCAGCCCCTATGGGGGGGTACAGGGGGCTGGAAACACCATATATTTT
CDR3aa: CASSPYGGVQGAGNTIYF
v_gene: TRBV4-2
d_gene: TRBD1
j_gene: TRBJ1-3
abundance: once

CDR3nt: TGTGCCAGCAGCTTCGGGGGGCAAGGAACCGGGGAGCTGTTTTTT
CDR3aa: CASSFGGQGTGELFF
v_gene: TRBV7-2
d_gene: -
j_gene: TRBJ2-2
abundance: -